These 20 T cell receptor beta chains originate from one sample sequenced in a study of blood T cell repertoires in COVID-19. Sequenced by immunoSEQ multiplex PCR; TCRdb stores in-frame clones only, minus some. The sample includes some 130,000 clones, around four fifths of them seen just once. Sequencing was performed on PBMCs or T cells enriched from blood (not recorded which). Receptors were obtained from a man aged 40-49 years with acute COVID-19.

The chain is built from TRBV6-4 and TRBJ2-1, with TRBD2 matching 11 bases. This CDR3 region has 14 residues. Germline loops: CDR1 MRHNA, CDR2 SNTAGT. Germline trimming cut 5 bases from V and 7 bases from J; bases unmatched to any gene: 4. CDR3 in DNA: TGTGCCAGCAGTTTAGCGGGAGGGGTGAATGAGCAGTTCTTC. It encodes CASSLAGGVNEQFF.

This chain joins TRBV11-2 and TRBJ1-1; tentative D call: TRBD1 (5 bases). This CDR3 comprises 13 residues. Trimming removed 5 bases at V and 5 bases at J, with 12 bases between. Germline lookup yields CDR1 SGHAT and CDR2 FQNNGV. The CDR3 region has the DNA TGTGCCAGCAGCAGCTTGGGGGGGACTGAAGCTTTCTTT. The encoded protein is CASSSLGGTEAFF.

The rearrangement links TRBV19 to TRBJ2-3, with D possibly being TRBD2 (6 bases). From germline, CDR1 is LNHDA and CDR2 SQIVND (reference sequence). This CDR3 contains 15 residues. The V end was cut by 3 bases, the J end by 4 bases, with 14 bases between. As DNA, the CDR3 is TGTGCCAGTAGTATTAGCAGGGAGGCTCCAGATACGCAGTATTTT. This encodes CASSISREAPDTQYF. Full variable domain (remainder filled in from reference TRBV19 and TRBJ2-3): DGGITQSPKYLFRKEGQNVTLSCEQNLNHDAMYWYRQDPGQGLRLIYYSQIVNDFQKGDIAEGYSVSREKKESFPLTVTSAQKNPTAFYLCASSISREAPDTQYFGPGTRLTVL.

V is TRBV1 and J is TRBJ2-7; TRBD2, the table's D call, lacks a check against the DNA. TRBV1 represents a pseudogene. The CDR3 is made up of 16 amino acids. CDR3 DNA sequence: TGCACCAGCAGCCAAGTAAGGCTAGCGGACTACTACGAGCAGTACTTC. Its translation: CTSSQVRLADYYEQYF.

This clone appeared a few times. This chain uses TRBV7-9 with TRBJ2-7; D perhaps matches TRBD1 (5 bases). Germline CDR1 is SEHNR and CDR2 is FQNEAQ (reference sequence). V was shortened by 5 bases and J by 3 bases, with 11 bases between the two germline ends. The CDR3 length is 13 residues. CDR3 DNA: TGTGCCAGCAGCCCCGACAGCCTCTACGAGCAGTACTTC. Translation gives CASSPDSLYEQYF.

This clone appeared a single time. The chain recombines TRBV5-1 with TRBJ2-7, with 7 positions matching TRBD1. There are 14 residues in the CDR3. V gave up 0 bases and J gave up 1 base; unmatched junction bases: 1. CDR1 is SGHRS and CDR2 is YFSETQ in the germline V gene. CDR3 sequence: CASSLGDSSYEQYF. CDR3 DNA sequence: TGCGCCAGCAGCTTGGGGGACAGTTCCTACGAGCAGTACTTC.

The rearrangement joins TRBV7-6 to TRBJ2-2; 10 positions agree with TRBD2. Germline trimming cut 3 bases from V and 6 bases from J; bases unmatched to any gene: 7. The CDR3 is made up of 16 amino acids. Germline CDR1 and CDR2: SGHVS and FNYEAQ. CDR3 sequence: CASSFLTSGLPGELFF. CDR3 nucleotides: TGTGCCAGCAGCTTTTTGACTAGCGGGCTTCCCGGGGAGCTGTTTTTT.

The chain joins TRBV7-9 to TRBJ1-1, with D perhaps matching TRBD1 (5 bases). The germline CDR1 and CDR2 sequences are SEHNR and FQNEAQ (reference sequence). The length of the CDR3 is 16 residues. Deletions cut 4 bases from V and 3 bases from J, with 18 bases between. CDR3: CASSSLVGRGDTEAFF. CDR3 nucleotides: TGTGCCAGCAGCTCCCTTGTCGGGCGGGGGGACACTGAAGCTTTCTTT.

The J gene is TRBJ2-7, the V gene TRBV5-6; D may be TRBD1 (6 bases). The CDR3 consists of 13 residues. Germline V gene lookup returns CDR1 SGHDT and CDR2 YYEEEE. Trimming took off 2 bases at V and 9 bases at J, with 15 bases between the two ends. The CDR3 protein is CASSLSPGDPQYF. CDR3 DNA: TGTGCCAGCAGCTTATCGCCAGGGGACCCGCAGTACTTC.

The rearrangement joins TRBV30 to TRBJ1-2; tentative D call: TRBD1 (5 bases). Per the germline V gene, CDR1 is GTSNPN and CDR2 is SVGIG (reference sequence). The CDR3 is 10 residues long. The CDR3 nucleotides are TGTGCTGGCCAGGGCTATGGCTACACCTTC. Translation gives CAGQGYGYTF.

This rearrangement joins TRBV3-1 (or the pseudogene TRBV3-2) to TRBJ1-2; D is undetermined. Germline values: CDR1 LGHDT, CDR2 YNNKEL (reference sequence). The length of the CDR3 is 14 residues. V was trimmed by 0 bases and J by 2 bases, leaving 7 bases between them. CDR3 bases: TGTGCCAGCAGCCAAGAGTTGCTAAACTATGGCTACACCTTC. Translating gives CASSQELLNYGYTF.

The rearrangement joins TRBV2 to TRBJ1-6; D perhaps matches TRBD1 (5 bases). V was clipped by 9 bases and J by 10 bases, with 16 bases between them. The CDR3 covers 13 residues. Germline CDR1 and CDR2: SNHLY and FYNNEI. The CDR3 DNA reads TGTGCCAGTCTGCCGGACATTAACTCACCCCTCCACTTT. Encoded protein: CASLPDINSPLHF.

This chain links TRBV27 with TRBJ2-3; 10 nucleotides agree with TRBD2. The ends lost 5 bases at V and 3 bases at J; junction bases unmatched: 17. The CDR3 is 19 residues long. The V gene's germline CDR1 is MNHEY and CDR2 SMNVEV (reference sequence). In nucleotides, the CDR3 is TGTGCCAGCAGTCGAAAACAACGAGCGGGAGGGGTGAAGACAGATACGCAGTATTTT. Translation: CASSRKQRAGGVKTDTQYF.

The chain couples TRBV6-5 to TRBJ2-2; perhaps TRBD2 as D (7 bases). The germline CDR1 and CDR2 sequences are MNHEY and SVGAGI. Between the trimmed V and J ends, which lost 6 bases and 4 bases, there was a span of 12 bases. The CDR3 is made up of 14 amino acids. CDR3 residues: CASREGGSTGELFF. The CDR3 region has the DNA TGTGCCAGCAGGGAGGGGGGGAGCACCGGGGAGCTGTTTTTT.

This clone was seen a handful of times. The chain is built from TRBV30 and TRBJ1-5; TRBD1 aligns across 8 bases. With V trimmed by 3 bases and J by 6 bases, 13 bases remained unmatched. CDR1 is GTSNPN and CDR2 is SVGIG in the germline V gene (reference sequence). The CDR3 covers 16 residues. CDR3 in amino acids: CAWSLLQGEGGQPQHF. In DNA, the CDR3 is TGTGCCTGGAGCCTACTACAGGGGGAAGGGGGTCAGCCCCAGCATTTT.

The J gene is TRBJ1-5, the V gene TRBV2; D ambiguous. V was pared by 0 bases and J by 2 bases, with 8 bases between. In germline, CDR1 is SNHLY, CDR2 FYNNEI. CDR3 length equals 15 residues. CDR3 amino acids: CASSEARLGNQPQHF. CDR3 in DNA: TGTGCCAGCAGTGAAGCGCGTTTGGGCAATCAGCCCCAGCATTTT. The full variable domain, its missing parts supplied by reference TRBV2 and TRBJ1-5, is EPEVTQTPSHQVTQMGQEVILRCVPISNHLYFYWYRQILGQKVEFLVSFYNNEISEKSEIFDDQFSVERPDGSNFTLKIRSTKLEDSAMYFCASSEARLGNQPQHFGDGTRLSIL.

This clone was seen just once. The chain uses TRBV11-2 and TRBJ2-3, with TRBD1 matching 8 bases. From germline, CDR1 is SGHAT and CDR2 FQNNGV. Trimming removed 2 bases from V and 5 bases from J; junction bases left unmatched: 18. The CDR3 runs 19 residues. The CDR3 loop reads CASSLTLRDRLALRDTQYF. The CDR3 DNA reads TGTGCCAGCAGCTTAACTCTACGGGACAGGCTAGCTCTAAGAGATACGCAGTATTTT.

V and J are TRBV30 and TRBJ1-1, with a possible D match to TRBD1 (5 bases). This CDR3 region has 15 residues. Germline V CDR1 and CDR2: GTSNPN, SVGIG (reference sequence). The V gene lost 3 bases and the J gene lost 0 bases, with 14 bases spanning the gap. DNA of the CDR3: TGTGCCTGGAGCGCGGCGGGGGAGGTGAACACTGAAGCTTTCTTT. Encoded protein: CAWSAAGEVNTEAFF. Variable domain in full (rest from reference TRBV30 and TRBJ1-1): SQTIHQWPATLVQPVGSPLSLECTVEGTSNPNLYWYRQAAGRGLQLLFYSVGIGQISSEVPQNLSASRPQDRQFILSSKKLLLSDSGFYLCAWSAAGEVNTEAFFGQGTRLTVV.

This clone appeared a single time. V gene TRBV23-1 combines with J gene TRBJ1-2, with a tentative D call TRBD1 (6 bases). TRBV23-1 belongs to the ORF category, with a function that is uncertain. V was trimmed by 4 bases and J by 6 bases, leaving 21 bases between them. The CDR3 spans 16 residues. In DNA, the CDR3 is TGCGCCAGCAGTCCACGACAGGTGAGCAGATTAAATGGCTACACCTTC. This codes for CASSPRQVSRLNGYTF.

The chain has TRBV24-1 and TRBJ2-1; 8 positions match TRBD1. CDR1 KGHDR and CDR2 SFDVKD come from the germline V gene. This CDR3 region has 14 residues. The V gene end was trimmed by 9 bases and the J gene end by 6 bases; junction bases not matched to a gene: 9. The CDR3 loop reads CATAVTGVSNEQFF. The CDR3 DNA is TGTGCCACCGCGGTGACAGGGGTCTCCAATGAGCAGTTCTTC.